This T cell receptor beta chain was sequenced in a study of human CD8 memory T cell subsets. Broader study findings: Although both stem-like subsets shared clonotypes with effector memory cells, the stem-like memory and precursor exhausted T cell repertoires overlapped only minimally with each other.

The authors made TCR beta libraries using UMI-labeled 5' RACE. In the authors' workflow: From about 3,000 to 20,000 functional CDR3 beta clonotypes were held in each TCR beta library. TCRdb processed the 5' RACE reads again and assigns one entry to each CDR3 protein, with no DNA. What appears here as the V and J calls and clone size reflects TCRdb's work, not the paper's. The listing records 9,000 to 15,000 distinct CDR3 sequences. Germline V gene sequence: CDR1 ENHRY, CDR2 SYGVKD. This CDR3 has 14 residues. Comments on this clonotype: As yet, its antigen is unknown.

Isolation of the PBMC, which involved density gradient separation, used buffy coats from healthy donors. It was by negative magnetic separation that total CD8+ T cells were enriched. This TCR was recovered from a human donor in good health. The chain recombines TRBV10-3 with TRBJ2-7. Sequencing was carried out using CD8+ T cells from PBMCs. CDR3 loop: CAISEGGRPYEQYF.